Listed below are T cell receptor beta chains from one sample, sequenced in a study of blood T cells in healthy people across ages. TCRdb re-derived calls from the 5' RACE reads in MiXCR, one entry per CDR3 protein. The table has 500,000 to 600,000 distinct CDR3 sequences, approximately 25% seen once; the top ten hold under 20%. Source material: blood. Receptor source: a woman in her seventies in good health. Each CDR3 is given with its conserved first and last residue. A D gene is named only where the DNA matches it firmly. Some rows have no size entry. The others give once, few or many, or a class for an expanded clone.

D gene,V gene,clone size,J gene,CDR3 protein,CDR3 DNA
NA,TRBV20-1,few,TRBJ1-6,CSARAGNVGLNHSPLHF,TGCAGTGCTAGGGCGGGAAACGTGGGGCTAAATCATTCACCCCTCCACTTT
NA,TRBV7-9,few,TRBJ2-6,CASSLWTSGANVLTF,TGTGCCAGCAGCTTGTGGACCTCTGGGGCCAACGTCCTGACTTTC
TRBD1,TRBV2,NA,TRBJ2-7,CASRYRDRVSYEQYF,TGTGCCAGCAGGTACCGGGACAGGGTTTCCTACGAGCAGTACTTC
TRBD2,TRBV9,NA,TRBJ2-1,CASSVGAGGLRNEQFF,TGTGCCAGCAGCGTAGGTGCGGGGGGCCTTCGCAATGAGCAGTTCTTC
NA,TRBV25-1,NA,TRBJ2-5,CASSAAQDPQETQYF,TGTGCCAGCAGTGCCGCACAGGACCCCCAAGAGACCCAGTACTTC
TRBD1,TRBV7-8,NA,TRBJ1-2,CASSRETGGGYTF,TGTGCCAGCAGCCGAGAGACAGGGGGCGGCTACACCTTC
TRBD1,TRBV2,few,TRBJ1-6,CASMGGQGYSPLHF,TGTGCCAGCATGGGGGGACAGGGGTATTCACCCCTCCACTTT
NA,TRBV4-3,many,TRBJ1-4,CASSQPEVAGRKEKLFF,TGCGCCAGCAGCCAACCTGAGGTGGCAGGGAGGAAGGAAAAACTGTTTTTT
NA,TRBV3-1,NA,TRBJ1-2,CASSQGTLGYTF,TGTGCCAGCAGCCAGGGGACCCTTGGCTACACCTTC
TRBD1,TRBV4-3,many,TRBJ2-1,CASSQGRTGWNEQFF,TGCGCCAGCAGCCAAGGGAGGACAGGGTGGAATGAGCAGTTCTTC
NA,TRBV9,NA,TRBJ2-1,CASSVRTF,TGTGCCAGCAGCGTTCGTACCTTC
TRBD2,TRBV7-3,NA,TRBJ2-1,CASSLKSAGSGGYNEQFF,TGTGCCAGCAGCTTAAAATCTGCGGGGAGCGGGGGTTACAATGAGCAGTTCTTC
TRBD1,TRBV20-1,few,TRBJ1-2,CSARRDSGYTF,TGCAGTGCTAGGAGGGACAGCGGCTACACCTTC
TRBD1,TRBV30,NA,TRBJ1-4,CAWTQGQGFNEKLFF,TGTGCCTGGACCCAGGGACAGGGCTTTAATGAAAAACTGTTTTTT
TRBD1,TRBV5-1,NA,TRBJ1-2,CASSTPEQGSYGYTF,TGCGCCAGCAGCACACCGGAACAGGGGAGCTATGGCTACACCTTC
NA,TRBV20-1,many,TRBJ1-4,CSATLLGGELFF,TGCAGTGCGACCCTCCTAGGGGGAGAACTGTTTTTT
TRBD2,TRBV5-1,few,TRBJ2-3,CASSLAGGGADTQSF,TGCGCCAGCAGCTTGGCCGGCGGGGGGGCAGATACGCAGTCTTTT
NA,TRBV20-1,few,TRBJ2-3,CSARHSRVTDTQYF,TGCAGTGCCAGACACTCCCGAGTCACAGATACGCAGTATTTT
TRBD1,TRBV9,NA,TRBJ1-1,CASSVESGGGNTEAFF,TGTGCCAGCAGCGTAGAATCAGGGGGCGGGAACACTGAAGCTTTCTTT
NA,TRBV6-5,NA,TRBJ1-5,CASRPVGGWRQPQHF,TGTGCCAGCAGACCCGTGGGGGGGTGGAGGCAGCCCCAGCATTTT